This entry is about one T cell receptor beta chain. Original handling: By means of reference gene primer amplification, nucleated cell counts were estimated. Sequencing used immunoSEQ multiplex PCR; TCRdb keeps in-frame clones, though not all of them. The V and J calls and clone size were taken over from that table, and D and trimming were inferred from the DNA. Of 130,000 to 150,000 clones in the sample, around four fifths were seen once. The record originates from a study of blood T cell repertoires in COVID-19. Turning to the study itself: COVID-19 samples, acute and convalescent, were from the United States, Italy and Spain.

Germline CDR1 is SGHNT and CDR2 is YENEEA. The CDR3 runs 14 residues. Germline trimming cut 4 bases from V and 6 bases from J; bases unmatched to any gene: 8. Sequenced input: peripheral blood. V is TRBV11-3 and J is TRBJ2-7, with TRBD1 matching over 8 bases. The origin of this receptor is a human donor in a cohort sampled during active COVID-19. In DNA form, the CDR3 reads TGTGCCAGCAGCTCCCGCGACAGGGGAAGCGAGCAGTACTTC. Protein sequence: CASSSRDRGSEQYF. Together with reference TRBV11-3 and TRBJ2-7, the CDR3 gives the full variable domain: EAGVVQSPRYKIIEKKQPVAFWCNPISGHNTLYWYLQNLGQGPELLIRYENEEAVDDSQLPKDRFSAERLKGVDSTLKIQPAELGDSAVYLCASSSRDRGSEQYFGPGTRLTVT.